This entry lists 18 T cell receptor beta chains sequenced from one sample in a study of T cell responses to AZD1222 COVID-19 vaccine. Clones were read by immunoSEQ multiplex PCR, and TCRdb kept only the in-frame ones, dropping some. This table has some 150,000 clones, roughly 87% appearing once. The material sequenced was peripheral blood, taken 28 days after the second AZD1222 dose. The receptors originated from an adult who received the AZD1222 COVID-19 vaccine.

The chain has TRBV7-2 and TRBJ1-1, with D tentatively TRBD1 (5 bases). Germline V gene lookup returns CDR1 SGHTA and CDR2 FQGNSA. Trimming removed 1 base from V and 7 bases from J, with 13 bases in between. This CDR3 is built from 14 residues. CDR3: CASSLGGTPGEAFF. The CDR3 DNA sequence: TGTGCCAGCAGCTTAGGGGGGACCCCAGGTGAAGCTTTCTTT.

The chain combines TRBV4-2 with TRBJ1-2; 10 bases map to TRBD1. Germline trimming cut 4 bases from V and 13 bases from J; bases unmatched to any gene: 18. Germline V gene sequence: CDR1 LGHNA, CDR2 YNFKEQ. The CDR3 sequence is 16 residues long. The CDR3: CASSPDRGLSWPSPTF. The CDR3 nucleotides read TGTGCCAGCAGCCCAGACAGGGGGCTATCATGGCCCAGTCCCACCTTC.

The genes are TRBV21-1 and TRBJ2-1; TRBD2 reflects the table's D call only, with no check against the DNA. TRBV21-1 is assigned pseudogene status. This CDR3 region has 11 residues. CDR3 in DNA: TGTGCCAGCAGCTCCAGACTAGGGCAGTTCTTC. Translated, it gives CASSSRLGQFF.

The chain uses TRBV18 and TRBJ2-2; no firm D call. The V gene's germline CDR1 is KGHSH and CDR2 LQKENI. With 1 base removed from V and 3 bases from J, the gap between germline ends came to 3 bases. There are 13 residues in the CDR3. The CDR3 here is CASSPQDTGELFF. In DNA, the CDR3 is TGTGCCAGCTCACCACAGGACACCGGGGAGCTGTTTTTT.

The chain uses TRBV19 and TRBJ2-1; D remains unclear. The CDR3 length is 13 residues. Germline lookup yields CDR1 LNHDA and CDR2 SQIVND (reference sequence). V lost 4 bases to trimming and J lost 4 bases, with 8 bases between them. This CDR3 reads CASSKMGYNEQFF. The CDR3 nucleotides read TGTGCCAGTAGTAAGATGGGGTACAATGAGCAGTTCTTC.

The genes are TRBV28 and TRBJ1-1; 7 nucleotides agree with TRBD1. Germline-derived CDR1 and CDR2 are MDHEN and SYDVKM. After removal of 6 bases from V and 1 base from J, the junction contained 20 bases not matched to a gene. The length of the CDR3 is 19 residues. The CDR3 DNA reads as TGTGCCAGCAGCTTTAGCGAGTTGTACAGGGGACGGGAGAACACTGAAGCTTTCTTT. It translates to CASSFSELYRGRENTEAFF.

The chain couples TRBV4-1 to TRBJ1-5; D is perhaps TRBD1 (5 bases). Trimming removed 3 bases from V and 2 bases from J, with 20 bases in between. This CDR3 has 18 residues. Germline values: CDR1 MGHRA, CDR2 YSYEKL. The CDR3 loop reads CASSQDPQGAEGNQPQHF. CDR3 coding DNA: TGCGCCAGCAGCCAGGACCCGCAAGGGGCAGAAGGCAATCAGCCCCAGCATTTT.

This clone was counted between two and nine times. The genes are TRBV3-1 (or the pseudogene TRBV3-2) and TRBJ1-3; the D gene is possibly TRBD1 (5 bases). V lost 5 bases and J 2 bases, leaving 10 bases between the germline ends. This CDR3 is built from 14 residues. Germline values: CDR1 LGHDT, CDR2 YNNKEL (reference sequence). CDR3 coding DNA: TGTGCCAGCAGCAGCCGGGACGCTGGAAACACCATATATTTT. This sequence encodes CASSSRDAGNTIYF.

In this sample, this clone turned up once. The genes are TRBV24-1 and TRBJ2-1, with D possibly being TRBD2 (6 bases). CDR3 size: 16 residues. Germline loops: CDR1 KGHDR, CDR2 SFDVKD. V gave up 3 bases and J gave up 2 bases, with 13 bases separating them. Written as DNA, the CDR3 is TGTGCCACCAGTGATCTAACCGGGAGTCCCTACAATGAGCAGTTCTTC. The encoded protein is CATSDLTGSPYNEQFF.

This clone occurred a few times. CDR3 protein: CASSSGQINQPQHF. Here the CDR3 DNA reads TGTGCCAGCAGCTCGGGACAGATCAATCAGCCCCAGCATTTT. V and J are TRBV7-8 and TRBJ1-5; 7 nucleotides align to TRBD1. The CDR3 spans 14 residues. Germline V gene data show CDR1 as SGHVS and CDR2 as FQNEAQ. The J segment lost 3 bases and the V segment lost 4 bases, leaving 3 bases of the junction unmatched.

This sequence joins TRBV19 and TRBJ1-2; D might be TRBD1 (5 bases). There are 16 residues in the CDR3. Trimming took 0 bases from V and 4 from J, leaving 15 bases between them. From germline, CDR1 is LNHDA and CDR2 SQIVND (reference sequence). As DNA, the CDR3 is TGTGCCAGTAGTATAGAAGCCGGGGCAGTCCCCTATGGCTACACCTTC. This translates into CASSIEAGAVPYGYTF.

This clone was found a few times. The rearrangement uses TRBV6-5 and TRBJ2-1, with TRBD2 matching 7 bases. The CDR3 contains 15 residues. Germline V CDR1 and CDR2: MNHEY, SVGAGI. V lost 6 bases and J lost 3; bases outside the gene matches: 8. CDR3 in DNA: TGTGCCAGCAGAAAACTAGCGTCGGGCTACAATGAGCAGTTCTTC. Amino acid sequence: CASRKLASGYNEQFF.

The rearrangement joins TRBV20-1 to TRBJ2-4, with D hard to call. Germline V gives CDR1 DFQATT, CDR2 SNEGSKA (reference sequence). The CDR3 sequence is 11 residues long. With 2 bases removed from V and 7 bases from J, the gap between germline ends came to 6 bases. The CDR3 bases are TGCAGTGCTAGATTCAGCAACATTCAGTACTTC. Encoded protein: CSARFSNIQYF.

This clone showed up just once. J is TRBJ1-5 and V is TRBV12-5; 12 bases line up with TRBD1. The CDR3 is 19 amino acids. Germline V gene data show CDR1 as LGHNT and CDR2 as FRNRAP. J lost 0 bases, V lost 2 bases, and 8 bases had no gene match. CDR3 nucleotides: TGTGCTAGTGGTTTGCGTTTAGGGACAGGGGGCGGTAGCAATCAGCCCCAGCATTTT. It codes for CASGLRLGTGGGSNQPQHF. Complete variable domain (other parts from reference TRBV12-5 and TRBJ1-5): DARVTQTPRHKVTEMGQEVTMRCQPILGHNTVFWYRQTMMQGLELLAYFRNRAPLDDSGMPKDRFSAEMPDATLATLKIQPSEPRDSAVYFCASGLRLGTGGGSNQPQHFGDGTRLSIL.

The gene calls are TRBV7-6 and TRBJ1-1; TRBD1 matches 9 bases. V gave up 6 bases and J gave up 0 bases; unmatched junction bases: 11. Looked up from germline, CDR1 is SGHVS and CDR2 is FNYEAQ. This CDR3 comprises 17 residues. The DNA for the CDR3 is TGTGCCAGCAGTAAGGGGGAGACAGGGGGTATGAACACTGAAGCTTTCTTT. This sequence encodes CASSKGETGGMNTEAFF.

This chain's CDR3 is CASSPGRESYEQYF. CDR3 sequence (DNA): TGTGCCAGCAGCCCAGGAAGGGAGTCCTACGAGCAGTACTTC. The chain couples TRBV7-9 to TRBJ2-7, with D maybe TRBD2 (5 bases). Germline CDR1 is SEHNR and CDR2 is FQNEAQ (reference sequence). The CDR3 contains 14 residues. V was trimmed by 5 bases and J by 1 base, leaving 12 bases between them.

The genes are TRBV7-3 and TRBJ2-7; 11 bases align to TRBD2. Per germline, CDR1 SGHTA and CDR2 FQGTGA. J lost 4 bases, V lost 4 bases, and 12 bases had no gene match. The CDR3 is made up of 17 amino acids. The CDR3 sequence is CASSWGTASGRIYEQYF. The CDR3 DNA reads as TGTGCCAGCAGCTGGGGGACCGCTAGCGGGAGGATTTACGAGCAGTACTTC.

J is TRBJ1-2 and V is TRBV3-1 (or the pseudogene TRBV3-2); D is uncertain. Between the trimmed V and J ends, which lost 0 bases and 8 bases, there was a span of 10 bases. CDR1 is LGHDT and CDR2 is YNNKEL in the germline V gene (reference sequence). The CDR3 runs to 13 residues. The CDR3 DNA follows: TGTGCCAGCAGCCAAGATGGCAGATTCGGCTACACCTTC. It yields the protein CASSQDGRFGYTF.